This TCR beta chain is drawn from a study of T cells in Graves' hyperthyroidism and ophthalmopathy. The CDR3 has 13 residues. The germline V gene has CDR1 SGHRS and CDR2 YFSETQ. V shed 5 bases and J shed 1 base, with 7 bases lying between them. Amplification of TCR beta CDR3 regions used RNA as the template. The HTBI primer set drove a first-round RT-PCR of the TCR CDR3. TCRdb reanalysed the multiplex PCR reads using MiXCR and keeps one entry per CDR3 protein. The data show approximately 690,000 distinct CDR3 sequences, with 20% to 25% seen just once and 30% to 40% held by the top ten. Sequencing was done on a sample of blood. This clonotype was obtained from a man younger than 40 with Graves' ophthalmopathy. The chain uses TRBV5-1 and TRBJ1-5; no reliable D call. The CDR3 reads CASRRESNQPQHF. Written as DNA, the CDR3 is TGCGCCAGCAGGAGGGAGAGCAATCAGCCCCAGCATTTT.